The next 28 T cell receptor beta chains were all read from a single sample in a study of CD8 T cells in ankylosing spondylitis. MiXCR, applied by TCRdb to the 5' RACE reads, yields one record per CDR3 protein. The sample comprises over 200,000 distinct CDR3 sequences, over 9.5% of which are singletons, and roughly a fifth rests with the top ten. Sequencing used blood, either unsorted or a sorted T cell fraction (not recorded which). These receptors came from a male donor with ankylosing spondylitis or in good health (not recorded which).

This clonotype was seen a handful of times. The V and J genes are TRBV7-6 and TRBJ1-4; a possible D gene is TRBD1 (6 bases). The CDR3 length is 15 residues. The germline V and J ends were trimmed by 5 bases and 0 bases, with 10 bases remaining between them. The germline gives CDR1 SGHVS, CDR2 FNYEAQ. The CDR3 bases are TGTGCCAGCAGCCCATACAGGGCAACTAATGAAAAACTGTTTTTT. This codes for CASSPYRATNEKLFF.

The chain has TRBV3-1 and TRBJ2-5; 7 bases fit TRBD1. The CDR3 runs to 14 residues. J lost 4 bases, V lost 5 bases, and 7 bases had no gene match. The V gene's germline CDR1 is LGHDT and CDR2 YNNKEL (reference sequence). DNA of the CDR3: TGTGCCAGCAGCTCACGAGGGGGCGGAGAGACCCAGTACTTC. Translating it yields CASSSRGGGETQYF.

This clonotype showed up many times. The J gene is TRBJ1-1, the V gene TRBV5-5; no definite D call. In germline, CDR1 is SGHKS, CDR2 YYEKEE (reference sequence). CDR3 length equals 14 residues. The V and J ends lost 4 bases and 0 bases respectively, with 10 bases between them. The CDR3 protein is CASSPTDLNTEAFF. CDR3 in DNA: TGTGCCAGCAGCCCCACTGACCTGAACACTGAAGCTTTCTTT.

On this clonotype itself: This sequence may be a read error, since a much larger clone differs from it by one base. The genes are TRBV7-9 and TRBJ2-1; TRBD1 agrees at 10 bases. This CDR3 is 15 amino acids long. Trimming cost V 1 base and J 8 bases; bases outside gene matches: 5. Germline V gives CDR1 SEHNR, CDR2 FQNEAQ (reference sequence). CDR3 nucleotides: TGTGCCAGCAGCTTAGGGGACAGGGGTCATGATGAGCAGTTCTTC. Translated, it gives CASSLGDRGHDEQFF.

This clonotype was counted a few times. The chain couples TRBV19 to TRBJ1-1, with D unclear. This CDR3 has 15 residues. Germline CDR1 reads LNHDA; CDR2 reads SQIVND (reference sequence). V shed 2 bases and J shed 1 base, with 11 bases lying between them. The chain's CDR3 is CASSITGFWNTEAFF. The DNA for the CDR3 is TGTGCCAGTAGTATAACTGGATTTTGGAACACTGAAGCTTTCTTT.

In this sample, this clonotype turned up a few times. CDR3 coding DNA: TGCAGTGCTAGGATAGATGTAACAGGGAACGGCTACACCTTC. Its translation: CSARIDVTGNGYTF. The rearrangement uses TRBV20-1 and TRBJ1-2; the D gene is possibly TRBD1 (6 bases). Trimming stripped 3 bases from V and 8 bases from J, with 19 bases between. In germline, CDR1 is DFQATT, CDR2 SNEGSKA (reference sequence). This CDR3 contains 14 residues.

The chain uses TRBV7-8 and TRBJ2-1; tentatively, D is TRBD2 (6 bases). Germline CDR1 is SGHVS and CDR2 is FQNEAQ. CDR3 size: 16 residues. Trimming shortened V by 1 base and J by 9 bases, and 19 bases separated the two germline ends. The CDR3 spells CASSLEGWGGWGEQFF. CDR3 nucleotide sequence: TGTGCCAGCAGCTTAGAGGGATGGGGAGGATGGGGTGAGCAGTTCTTC.

There are many counts of this clonotype. The chain joins TRBV5-1 to TRBJ2-1; D unclear. CDR3 size: 13 residues. Germline lookup yields CDR1 SGHRS and CDR2 YFSETQ. V lost 0 bases and J 4 bases, leaving 5 bases between the germline ends. The DNA of the CDR3 is TGCGCCAGCAGCTTGGACAGTTACAATGAGCAGTTCTTC. This encodes CASSLDSYNEQFF. Drawing the rest from reference TRBV5-1 and TRBJ2-1, the complete variable domain is KAGVTQTPRYLIKTRGQQVTLSCSPISGHRSVSWYQQTPGQGLQFLFEYFSETQRNKGNFPGRFSGRQFSNSRSEMNVSTLELGDSALYLCASSLDSYNEQFFGPGTRLTVL.

This clonotype was seen many times. The J gene is TRBJ2-2, the V gene TRBV12-3 or TRBV12-4, with 9 bases identical to TRBD1. The CDR3 extends over 16 amino acids. V was clipped by 5 bases and J by 5 bases; unmatched bases: 9. CDR3 nucleotide sequence: TGTGCCAGCAGTCTCCGTACAGGGGGCGCGACCGGGGAGCTGTTTTTT. Translation gives CASSLRTGGATGELFF.

This clonotype has more than one count but fewer than ten. One end of the junction does not line up with germline, which may come from a read error. This chain connects TRBV5-1 to TRBJ1-2; 7 bases map to TRBD1. Germline CDR1 SGHRS, CDR2 YFSETQ. The CDR3 spans 16 residues. CDR3 nucleotides: TGCGCCAGCAGCGCCATGCTAGGGGGCATTGACTATGGCGACACCTTC. Its translation: CASSAMLGGIDYGDTF.

This clonotype was counted between two and nine times. The chain employs TRBV6-1 and TRBJ2-1; tentatively, D is TRBD1 (8 bases). This CDR3 is 15 amino acids long. Trimming left V 2 bases short and J 8 bases short, with 16 bases between. The germline V gene has CDR1 MNHNS and CDR2 SASEGT. In DNA form, the CDR3 reads TGTGCCAGCAGTGAATACGGACAGGGAGGGGATGAGCAGTTCTTC. Encoded protein: CASSEYGQGGDEQFF.

This clonotype was counted ten times or more. The genes are TRBV20-1 and TRBJ1-1, with 9 bases fitting TRBD1. Trimming removed 5 bases from V and 1 base from J; junction bases left unmatched: 11. Germline CDR1 and CDR2: DFQATT and SNEGSKA (reference sequence). The CDR3 length is 16 residues. The CDR3 DNA sequence: TGCAGTGCTGGGGGCCGGAACAGGGGGCAGAACACTGAAGCTTTCTTT. Its translation is CSAGGRNRGQNTEAFF.

This clonotype was seen ten or more times. The chain combines TRBV20-1 with TRBJ2-5; 7 bases are shared with TRBD2. Trimming took 0 bases from V and 6 from J; bases not matched to a gene: 7. Per the germline V gene, CDR1 is DFQATT and CDR2 is SNEGSKA (reference sequence). This CDR3 contains 14 residues. The CDR3 coding sequence is TGCAGTGCTAGAGATCTTCGGGGGGAAAAGACCCAGTACTTC. It encodes CSARDLRGEKTQYF.

This clonotype was seen only a few times. The rearrangement links TRBV7-3 to TRBJ2-3, with 7 bases matching TRBD2. The CDR3 consists of 13 residues. CDR1 SGHTA and CDR2 FQGTGA come from the germline V gene. Unmatched junction bases numbered 5, after V lost 3 bases and J lost 8 bases. The CDR3 coding sequence is TGTGCCAGCAGCTTGGGGGGGGGAAGTACGCAGTATTTT. Its protein product is CASSLGGGSTQYF.

This clonotype was detected many times. The V call is TRBV12-3 or TRBV12-4, the J call TRBJ2-1; TRBD2 agrees at 9 bases. The junction had 7 bases not matched to a gene; V was cut back by 3 bases and J by 7 bases. CDR3 size: 15 residues. The CDR3 bases are TGTGCCAGCAGTTTGGGCGGGGGGGCCAGGAATGAGCAGTTCTTC. Translation gives CASSLGGGARNEQFF.

This clonotype was recorded many times. The genes are TRBV6-5 and TRBJ2-1; 7 positions agree with TRBD1. The germline V gene encodes CDR1 MNHEY and CDR2 SVGAGI. The ends lost 4 bases at V and 7 bases at J; junction bases unmatched: 1. CDR3 length: 12 residues. The CDR3 sequence is CASSSQGNEQFF. The CDR3 DNA follows: TGTGCCAGCAGTTCACAGGGGAATGAGCAGTTCTTC.

This clonotype was recorded many times. J is TRBJ1-1 and V is TRBV20-1; D is ambiguous. V lost 0 bases and J 3 bases, leaving 11 bases between the germline ends. This CDR3 is built from 14 residues. Germline CDR1 and CDR2: DFQATT and SNEGSKA (reference sequence). The CDR3: CSARDDGGDTEAFF. In DNA, the CDR3 is TGCAGTGCTAGAGATGACGGAGGAGACACTGAAGCTTTCTTT.

This clonotype was seen ten or more times. The CDR3 reads CSASRFSRGSNNEQFF. The DNA for the CDR3 is TGCAGTGCTAGTCGCTTTTCGAGGGGCTCAAACAATGAGCAGTTCTTC. The V call is TRBV20-1, the J call TRBJ2-1; D may be TRBD1 or TRBD2 (5 bases each). CDR1 is DFQATT, CDR2 SNEGSKA, per germline (reference sequence). This CDR3 is built from 16 residues. With 3 bases removed from V and 5 bases from J, the gap between germline ends came to 20 bases.

The chain combines TRBV7-2 with TRBJ2-5; 9 bases match TRBD2. The junction had 6 bases not matched to a gene; V was cut back by 3 bases and J by 4 bases. The CDR3 loop spans 15 amino acids. Germline assignment: CDR1 SGHTA and CDR2 FQGNSA. As DNA, the CDR3 is TGTGCCAGCAGCTTCGGCGGGGGGGCCGCAGAGACCCAGTACTTC. Amino acid sequence: CASSFGGGAAETQYF.

This clonotype was recorded at least ten times. The DNA for the CDR3 is TGCAGTGCTAGTTTGAATCGGGAGAGTTCACCCCTCCACTTT. Protein sequence: CSASLNRESSPLHF. The V and J genes are TRBV20-1 and TRBJ1-6; D remains ambiguous. CDR1 is DFQATT, CDR2 SNEGSKA, per germline (reference sequence). The CDR3 is made up of 14 amino acids. V was pared by 3 bases and J by 9 bases, with 15 bases between.

At least ten counts were recorded for this clonotype. The chain joins TRBV7-2 to TRBJ2-3; D ambiguous. CDR1 is SGHTA, CDR2 FQGNSA, per germline. The CDR3 totals 12 residues. The V end lost 2 bases, the J end lost 6 bases, and 6 bases lay between the germline ends. CDR3 sequence (DNA): TGTGCCAGCAGCTTATTTATGGATACGCAGTATTTT. Protein product: CASSLFMDTQYF.

In its sample, this clonotype was seen a few times. The V and J genes are TRBV7-2 and TRBJ2-3; 9 nucleotides agree with TRBD2. With 1 base clipped from V and 2 bases from J, the junction kept 4 bases outside the gene matches. CDR3 length: 16 amino acids. Germline CDR1 reads SGHTA; CDR2 reads FQGNSA. The CDR3 sequence is CASSLEAGGFTDTQYF. The CDR3 DNA reads TGTGCCAGCAGCTTAGAAGCGGGGGGCTTCACAGATACGCAGTATTTT.

This clonotype has a count of ten or more. The chain recombines TRBV10-3 with TRBJ2-5; a weak D match, TRBD2 (5 bases). This CDR3 spans 14 amino acids. In germline, CDR1 is ENHRY, CDR2 SYGVKD. V gave up 0 bases and J gave up 5 bases, with 10 bases separating them. The CDR3 bases are TGTGCCATCAGTGAGTCCGTGACTAAGGAGACCCAGTACTTC. It yields the protein CAISESVTKETQYF.

This clonotype has a count of ten or more. The genes are TRBV7-2 and TRBJ2-5; 9 nucleotides agree with TRBD2. Germline V gene data show CDR1 as SGHTA and CDR2 as FQGNSA. The CDR3 has 15 residues. With V trimmed by 4 bases and J by 4 bases, 7 bases remained unmatched. Here the CDR3 reads CASSSTGTSPETQYF. In DNA, the CDR3 is TGTGCCAGCAGCTCCACCGGGACTAGCCCAGAGACCCAGTACTTC. Supplemented by reference TRBV7-2 and TRBJ2-5, the full variable domain reads GAGVSQSPSNKVTEKGKDVELRCDPISGHTALYWYRQSLGQGLEFLIYFQGNSAPDKSGLPSDRFSAERTGGSVSTLTIQRTQQEDSAVYLCASSSTGTSPETQYFGPGTRLLVL.

In DNA, the CDR3 is TGCGCCAGCAGCTTGTACACACAGGGGTCGGCTGGGGCCAACGTCCTGACTTTC. This sequence encodes CASSLYTQGSAGANVLTF. The genes are TRBV5-1 and TRBJ2-6; 7 positions match TRBD1. The CDR3 runs 18 residues. Trimming at V came to 1 base and at J to 2 bases, leaving 9 bases not matched to a gene. The germline CDR1 and CDR2 sequences are SGHRS and YFSETQ.

In this sample, this clonotype turned up many times. The chain joins TRBV13 to TRBJ2-1; D perhaps matches TRBD1 (5 bases). This CDR3 comprises 13 residues. V was clipped by 3 bases and J by 5 bases, with 8 bases between them. Germline values: CDR1 PRHDT, CDR2 FYEKMQ (reference sequence). The CDR3 is CASSFRADNEQFF. The CDR3 nucleotides read TGTGCCAGCAGCTTCAGGGCCGACAATGAGCAGTTCTTC.

V is TRBV11-1 and J is TRBJ2-5, with 11 bases identical to TRBD2. Losses at the gene ends were 4 bases for V and 6 bases for J; bases not matched to a gene: 4. Germline V gives CDR1 SGHAT, CDR2 FQDESV (reference sequence). This CDR3 region has 14 residues. The CDR3 sequence: CASSSRLAGKTQYF. The CDR3, as DNA: TGTGCCAGCAGCTCGAGACTAGCGGGAAAGACCCAGTACTTC.

This clonotype was picked up many times. V gene TRBV7-9 combines with J gene TRBJ2-3; maybe TRBD2 (6 bases). This CDR3 has 14 residues. In germline, CDR1 is SEHNR, CDR2 FQNEAQ (reference sequence). V shed 5 bases and J shed 1 base, with 10 bases lying between them. The CDR3 DNA reads as TGTGCCAGCAGCCCAAGACTAGGCACAGATACGCAGTATTTT. Its translation: CASSPRLGTDTQYF.